This entry lists 27 T cell receptor beta chains sequenced from one sample in a study of beta chain features in type 1 diabetes. No antigens are known for them. Notes on the study in general: Shortening that was moderate but significant affected the TCRB CDR3s of Type 1 diabetes patients in all four CD4+ subsets.

As every portion of the isolated RNA was reverse transcribed, the sequencing read expressed TCRB transcripts. Measured with immunoSEQ multiplex PCR; TCRdb has only the in-frame clones, and not every one. The table records 300,000 to 350,000 clones, over 7% of them present only once. Sequencing was performed on central memory CD4+ T cells from blood. These receptors were obtained from a man aged 25-45 years with type 1 diabetes.

V gene TRBV6-5 combines with J gene TRBJ2-7; D is ambiguous. This CDR3 has 15 residues. Looked up from germline, CDR1 is MNHEY and CDR2 is SVGAGI. Trimming shortened V by 9 bases and J by 2 bases, and 20 bases separated the two germline ends. The CDR3 DNA is TGTGCCAGTTCAGGCTCAAGGACCGACACCTACGAGCAGTACTTC. It specifies CASSGSRTDTYEQYF.

This clone came up a few times. The chain uses TRBV27 and TRBJ2-5; D is perhaps TRBD2 (6 bases). CDR3 length: 14 amino acids. Trimming removed 2 bases from V and 5 bases from J, with 12 bases in between. CDR1 is MNHEY and CDR2 is SMNVEV in the germline V gene (reference sequence). The CDR3 coding sequence is TGTGCCAGCAGTTTAAGCGGGTGGAAGGAGACCCAGTACTTC. It encodes CASSLSGWKETQYF.

The chain joins TRBV18 to TRBJ2-7; D may correspond to TRBD1 or TRBD2 (6 bases each). Germline CDR1 reads KGHSH; CDR2 reads LQKENI. The V gene lost 6 bases and the J gene lost 1 base, with 16 bases spanning the gap. CDR3 length equals 15 residues. The DNA for the CDR3 is TGTGCCAGCTCCCCCCTGGGGGGCGATTCCTACGAGCAGTACTTC. Translating it yields CASSPLGGDSYEQYF.

The V and J genes are TRBV5-6 and TRBJ2-1, with 8 positions matching TRBD2. CDR1 SGHDT and CDR2 YYEEEE come from the germline V gene. CDR3 size: 17 residues. Losses at the gene ends were 2 bases for V and 1 base for J; bases not matched to a gene: 8. CDR3 sequence (DNA): TGTGCCAGCAGCTTTCAGAGACTAGCGTATTCCTACAATGAGCAGTTCTTC. It codes for CASSFQRLAYSYNEQFF.

This clone was seen only a few times. The gene calls are TRBV10-3 and TRBJ2-5; 7 nucleotides align to TRBD1. The CDR3 is 15 residues long. CDR1 ENHRY and CDR2 SYGVKD come from the germline V gene. The junction had 8 bases not matched to a gene; V was cut back by 3 bases and J by 4 bases. The CDR3 DNA reads as TGTGCCATCAGTGATGGGAAGGGGGCTGGAGAGACCCAGTACTTC. It encodes CAISDGKGAGETQYF.

This clone was seen more than once but under ten times. V usage is TRBV5-1 and J usage is TRBJ2-3, with 9 bases that match TRBD2. V lost 0 bases, J lost 4 bases, and 3 bases stayed unmatched. The length of the CDR3 is 15 residues. Germline loops: CDR1 SGHRS, CDR2 YFSETQ. CDR3 sequence (DNA): TGCGCCAGCAGCTTGGTACAGCGGGGGGCAGATACGCAGTATTTT. This gives the protein CASSLVQRGADTQYF.

There are a few counts of this clone. The chain has TRBV7-9 and TRBJ2-7, with a weak D call TRBD2 (5 bases). CDR1 is SEHNR and CDR2 is FQNEAQ in the germline V gene (reference sequence). The V end lost 11 bases, the J end lost 3 bases, and 11 bases lay between the germline ends. CDR3 size: 11 residues. The CDR3 spells CASTAGYEQYF. The CDR3 DNA reads TGTGCCTCCACTGCGGGCTACGAGCAGTACTTC.

The chain has TRBV25-1 and TRBJ2-3, with TRBD2 matching 11 bases. The CDR3 spans 17 residues. V shed 5 bases and J 4 bases; nucleotides not matched to a gene: 11. CDR1 is MGHDK and CDR2 is SYGVNS in the germline V gene. The chain's CDR3 is CASSPPPTSGVPDTQYF. CDR3 sequence (DNA): TGTGCCAGCAGTCCACCACCGACTAGCGGGGTTCCAGATACGCAGTATTTT.

A single count supports this clone. This chain uses TRBV28 with TRBJ2-3; TRBD1 matches 8 bases. Germline V gene lookup returns CDR1 MDHEN and CDR2 SYDVKM. The ends lost 5 bases at V and 2 bases at J; junction bases unmatched: 6. The CDR3 is 15 amino acids. Here the CDR3 reads CASSTGGVLTDTQYF. The CDR3, as DNA: TGTGCCAGCAGTACAGGGGGAGTCCTCACAGATACGCAGTATTTT.

CDR3 protein: CATGDRGVNEQYF. In DNA form, the CDR3 reads TGTGCCACCGGGGACAGGGGGGTCAACGAGCAGTACTTC. The chain couples TRBV7-2 to TRBJ2-7; 11 nucleotides line up with TRBD1. Germline CDR1 SGHTA, CDR2 FQGNSA. This CDR3 is built from 13 residues. Trimming cost V 10 bases and J 5 bases; bases outside gene matches: 7.

This chain links TRBV18 with TRBJ1-2; TRBD1 agrees at 7 bases. The V gene end was trimmed by 3 bases and the J gene end by 0 bases; junction bases not matched to a gene: 4. Germline CDR1 is KGHSH and CDR2 is LQKENI. The CDR3 sequence is 15 residues long. The CDR3 spells CASSPGTDPNYGYTF. Here the CDR3 DNA reads TGTGCCAGCTCACCCGGGACAGATCCTAACTATGGCTACACCTTC.

The V and J genes are TRBV14 and TRBJ2-3, with a possible D match to TRBD2 (5 bases). Trimming pared 2 bases from V and 5 bases from J, leaving 17 bases between. From germline, CDR1 is SGHDN and CDR2 FVKESK. CDR3 length equals 16 residues. The CDR3 here is CASSQIRGLFGDTQYF. The CDR3 DNA follows: TGTGCCAGCAGCCAAATTCGGGGTCTATTCGGAGATACGCAGTATTTT. The full variable domain, completed using reference TRBV14 and TRBJ2-3, is EAGVTQFPSHSVIEKGQTVTLRCDPISGHDNLYWYRRVMGKEIKFLLHFVKESKQDESGMPNNRFLAERTGGTYSTLKVQPAELEDSGVYFCASSQIRGLFGDTQYFGPGTRLTVL.

This chain uses TRBV7-2 with TRBJ1-2; 8 nucleotides line up with TRBD1. Germline lookup yields CDR1 SGHTA and CDR2 FQGNSA. CDR3 size: 14 residues. V gave up 1 base and J gave up 10 bases; unmatched junction bases: 8. CDR3 in amino acids: CASSLEGGQGDYTF. The CDR3 nucleotides read TGTGCCAGCAGCTTAGAGGGTGGACAGGGTGACTACACCTTC.

This clone was seen repeatedly, ten times or more. The rearrangement uses TRBV29-1 and TRBJ1-5; 10 bases map to TRBD1. Germline V gives CDR1 SQVTM, CDR2 ANQGSEA. CDR3 length: 14 residues. J was trimmed by 0 bases and V by 6 bases; bases with no gene match: 2. DNA of the CDR3: TGCAGCGTCAGGACAGGGGGTAGCAATCAGCCCCAGCATTTT. It specifies CSVRTGGSNQPQHF.

This CDR3 is CATLPGQTNTEAFF. CDR3 DNA: TGTGCCACTCTACCGGGACAGACGAACACTGAAGCTTTCTTT. J is TRBJ1-1 and V is TRBV7-2; TRBD1 agrees at 7 bases. The CDR3 has 14 residues. Germline CDR1 reads SGHTA; CDR2 reads FQGNSA. The V and J ends lost 10 bases and 1 base, in that order; junction bases with no gene match: 9.

This clone was picked up a small number of times. The sample holds other DNA sequences that translate to the same CDR3. The rearrangement links TRBV7-2 to TRBJ1-1; D uncertain. This CDR3 comprises 13 residues. V dropped 5 bases and J dropped 1 base, with 8 bases sitting between them. Germline V CDR1 and CDR2: SGHTA, FQGNSA. The CDR3 region is CASSLQENTEAFF. The CDR3 coding sequence is TGTGCCAGCAGCCTTCAGGAGAACACTGAAGCTTTCTTT.

The V gene is TRBV7-2, the J gene TRBJ2-5; D possibly corresponds to TRBD1 (6 bases). The CDR3 spans 16 residues. Trimming cost V 5 bases and J 1 base, with 17 bases left between them. Germline V gene sequence: CDR1 SGHTA, CDR2 FQGNSA. The CDR3 DNA sequence: TGTGCCAGCAGCACCGATGGCCCAGGGGCCCAAGAGACCCAGTACTTC. It translates to CASSTDGPGAQETQYF.

This clone has only a few counts. This specimen includes other DNA sequences encoding the same CDR3. CDR3 DNA: TGCAGTGCGGGCGAGGAGACCCAGTACTTC. It encodes CSAGEETQYF. The chain links TRBV20-1 to TRBJ2-5, with D unresolved. The CDR3 is 10 amino acids. Per the germline V gene, CDR1 is DFQATT and CDR2 is SNEGSKA (reference sequence). V lost 6 bases, J lost 5 bases, and 7 bases lay in between.

In its sample, this clone was seen many times. The V gene is TRBV7-2, the J gene TRBJ2-1, with D maybe TRBD1 (6 bases). Trimming took off 5 bases at V and 10 bases at J, with 18 bases between the two ends. CDR1 SGHTA and CDR2 FQGNSA come from the germline V gene. This CDR3 comprises 14 residues. The CDR3 region is CASSLTPGQREQFF. As DNA, the CDR3 is TGTGCCAGCAGCCTCACCCCGGGACAAAGAGAGCAGTTCTTC.

In its sample, this clone was seen many times. The chain joins TRBV23-1 to TRBJ2-4, with D perhaps assigned TRBD1 or TRBD2 (5 bases each). TRBV23-1 is classed as an ORF, of uncertain function. V lost 6 bases and J 8 bases, leaving 17 bases between the germline ends. The length of the CDR3 is 14 residues. The CDR3 nucleotides read TGCGCCAGCAGCGAGGGGTTTCGCTGGTACATTCAGTACTTC. It codes for CASSEGFRWYIQYF.

This clone has more than one count but fewer than ten. V usage is TRBV4-3 and J usage is TRBJ2-2; D is ambiguous. Germline V gives CDR1 LGHNA, CDR2 YSLEER. The V end lost 2 bases, the J end lost 3 bases, and 7 bases lay between the germline ends. This CDR3 spans 14 amino acids. CDR3 nucleotide sequence: TGCGCCAGCAGCCAAACACCTCACACCGGGGAGCTGTTTTTT. It yields the protein CASSQTPHTGELFF.

The rearrangement uses TRBV2 and TRBJ1-5; D uncertain. The length of the CDR3 is 12 residues. The V and J ends lost 10 bases and 0 bases respectively, with 7 bases between them. Germline V lookup: CDR1 SNHLY, CDR2 FYNNEI. The CDR3 loop reads CAIYSSNQPQHF. DNA of the CDR3: TGTGCCATCTACAGTAGCAATCAGCCCCAGCATTTT.

This chain connects TRBV7-8 to TRBJ2-7; the match to TRBD2 covers 10 bases. Germline V gene lookup returns CDR1 SGHVS and CDR2 FQNEAQ. The CDR3 spans 15 residues. J lost 4 bases, V lost 5 bases, and 8 bases had no gene match. This CDR3 reads CASSDTSGAGYEQYF. The CDR3 DNA sequence: TGTGCCAGCAGCGACACTAGCGGGGCTGGATACGAGCAGTACTTC.

This clone was counted a few times. This chain joins TRBV7-2 and TRBJ2-1; D possibly corresponds to TRBD2 (6 bases). CDR1 is SGHTA, CDR2 FQGNSA, per germline. The CDR3 spans 14 residues. The V end lost 0 bases, the J end lost 5 bases, and 8 bases lay between the germline ends. The CDR3 is CASSLAGLDNEQFF. The CDR3 nucleotides are TGTGCCAGCAGCTTAGCGGGACTCGACAATGAGCAGTTCTTC.

The rearrangement joins TRBV7-2 to TRBJ2-5; D call uncertain. Trimming removed 5 bases at V and 4 bases at J, with 11 bases between. Germline V gene sequence: CDR1 SGHTA, CDR2 FQGNSA. The length of the CDR3 is 13 residues. This CDR3 reads CASSPDRIETQYF. The CDR3 DNA sequence: TGTGCCAGCAGCCCTGACCGGATAGAGACCCAGTACTTC.

This CDR3 reads CASSQEPSEETQYF. In DNA, the CDR3 is TGCGCCAGCAGCCAAGAACCTAGCGAAGAGACCCAGTACTTC. V gene TRBV4-1 combines with J gene TRBJ2-5, with D perhaps TRBD2 (6 bases). V dropped 0 bases and J dropped 3 bases, with 8 bases sitting between them. CDR1 is MGHRA and CDR2 is YSYEKL in the germline V gene. The CDR3 is 14 amino acids.

V gene TRBV27 combines with J gene TRBJ2-2, with 10 bases matching TRBD2. Germline CDR1 and CDR2: MNHEY and SMNVEV (reference sequence). V was pared by 6 bases and J by 6 bases, with 13 bases of the junction left unmatched. The CDR3 spans 17 residues. The CDR3 spells CASRVASGGPNAGELFF. CDR3 nucleotides: TGTGCCAGCAGAGTGGCTAGCGGGGGCCCCAACGCCGGGGAGCTGTTTTTT.